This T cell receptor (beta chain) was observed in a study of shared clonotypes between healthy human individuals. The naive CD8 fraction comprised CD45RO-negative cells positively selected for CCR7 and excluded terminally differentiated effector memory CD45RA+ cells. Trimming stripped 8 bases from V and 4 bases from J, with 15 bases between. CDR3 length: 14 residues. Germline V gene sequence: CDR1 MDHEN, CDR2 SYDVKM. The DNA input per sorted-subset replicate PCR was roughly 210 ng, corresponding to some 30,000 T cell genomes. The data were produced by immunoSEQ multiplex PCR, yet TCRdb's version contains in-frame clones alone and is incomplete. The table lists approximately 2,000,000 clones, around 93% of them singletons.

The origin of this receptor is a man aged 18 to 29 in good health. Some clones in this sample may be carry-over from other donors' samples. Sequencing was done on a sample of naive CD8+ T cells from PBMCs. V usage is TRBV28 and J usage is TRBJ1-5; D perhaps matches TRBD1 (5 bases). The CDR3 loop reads CASVPGRGNQPQHF. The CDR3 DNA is TGTGCCAGCGTACCCGGGAGGGGTAATCAGCCCCAGCATTTT. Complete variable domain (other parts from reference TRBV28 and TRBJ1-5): DVKVTQSSRYLVKRTGEKVFLECVQDMDHENMFWYRQDPGLGLRLIYFSYDVKMKEKGDIPEGYSVSREKKERFSLILESASTNQTSMYLCASVPGRGNQPQHFGDGTRLSIL.